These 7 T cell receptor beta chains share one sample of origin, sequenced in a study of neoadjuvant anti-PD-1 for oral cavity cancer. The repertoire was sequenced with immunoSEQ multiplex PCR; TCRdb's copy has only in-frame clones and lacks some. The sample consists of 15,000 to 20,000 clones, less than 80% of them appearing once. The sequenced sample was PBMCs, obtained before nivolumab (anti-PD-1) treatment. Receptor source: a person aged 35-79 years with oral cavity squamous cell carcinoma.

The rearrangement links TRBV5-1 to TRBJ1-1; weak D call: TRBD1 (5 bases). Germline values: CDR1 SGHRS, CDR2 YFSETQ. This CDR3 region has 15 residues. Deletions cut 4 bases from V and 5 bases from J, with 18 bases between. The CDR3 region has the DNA TGCGCCAGCAGCAGGGACTTTTCATCGAGGACTGAAGCTTTCTTT. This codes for CASSRDFSSRTEAFF.

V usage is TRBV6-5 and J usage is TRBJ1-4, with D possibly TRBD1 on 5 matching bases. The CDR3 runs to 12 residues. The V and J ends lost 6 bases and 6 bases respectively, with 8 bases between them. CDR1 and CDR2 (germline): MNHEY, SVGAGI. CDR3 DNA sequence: TGTGCCAGCAGGGACACATATGAAAAACTGTTTTTT. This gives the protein CASRDTYEKLFF.

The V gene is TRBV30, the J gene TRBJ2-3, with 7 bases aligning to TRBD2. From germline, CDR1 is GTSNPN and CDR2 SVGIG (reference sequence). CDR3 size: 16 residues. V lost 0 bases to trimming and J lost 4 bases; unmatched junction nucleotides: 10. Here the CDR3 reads CAWSVGGGAWADTQYF. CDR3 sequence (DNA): TGTGCCTGGAGTGTCGGCGGGGGTGCGTGGGCAGATACGCAGTATTTT. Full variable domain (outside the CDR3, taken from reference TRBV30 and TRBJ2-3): SQTIHQWPATLVQPVGSPLSLECTVEGTSNPNLYWYRQAAGRGLQLLFYSVGIGQISSEVPQNLSASRPQDRQFILSSKKLLLSDSGFYLCAWSVGGGAWADTQYFGPGTRLTVL.

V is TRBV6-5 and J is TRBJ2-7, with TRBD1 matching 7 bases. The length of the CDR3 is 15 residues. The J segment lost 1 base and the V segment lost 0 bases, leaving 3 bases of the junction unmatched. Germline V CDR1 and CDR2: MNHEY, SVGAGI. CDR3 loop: CASSYSGQLSYEQYF. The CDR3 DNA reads TGTGCCAGCAGTTACTCGGGACAGCTTTCCTACGAGCAGTACTTC.

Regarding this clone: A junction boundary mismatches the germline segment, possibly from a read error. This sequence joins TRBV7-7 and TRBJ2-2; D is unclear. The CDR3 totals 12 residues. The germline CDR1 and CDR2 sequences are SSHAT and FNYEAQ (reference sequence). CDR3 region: CASSLVGGELFF. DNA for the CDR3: TGTGCTAGCAGCTTAGTAGGCGGGGAGCTGTTTTTT.

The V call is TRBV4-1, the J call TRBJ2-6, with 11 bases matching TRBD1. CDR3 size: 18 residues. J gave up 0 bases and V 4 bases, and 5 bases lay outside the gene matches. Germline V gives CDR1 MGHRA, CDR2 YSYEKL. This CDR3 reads CASSRSGTGGSGANVLTF. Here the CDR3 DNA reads TGCGCCAGCAGCCGTTCTGGGACAGGGGGCTCTGGGGCCAACGTCCTGACTTTC.

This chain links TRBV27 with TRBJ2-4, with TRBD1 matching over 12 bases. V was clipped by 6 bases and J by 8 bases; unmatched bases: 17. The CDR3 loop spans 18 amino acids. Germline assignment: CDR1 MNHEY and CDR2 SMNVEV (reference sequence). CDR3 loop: CASRLLKGQGAVVDIQYF. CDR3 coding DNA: TGTGCCAGCAGACTTCTGAAGGGACAGGGGGCGGTCGTTGACATTCAGTACTTC.